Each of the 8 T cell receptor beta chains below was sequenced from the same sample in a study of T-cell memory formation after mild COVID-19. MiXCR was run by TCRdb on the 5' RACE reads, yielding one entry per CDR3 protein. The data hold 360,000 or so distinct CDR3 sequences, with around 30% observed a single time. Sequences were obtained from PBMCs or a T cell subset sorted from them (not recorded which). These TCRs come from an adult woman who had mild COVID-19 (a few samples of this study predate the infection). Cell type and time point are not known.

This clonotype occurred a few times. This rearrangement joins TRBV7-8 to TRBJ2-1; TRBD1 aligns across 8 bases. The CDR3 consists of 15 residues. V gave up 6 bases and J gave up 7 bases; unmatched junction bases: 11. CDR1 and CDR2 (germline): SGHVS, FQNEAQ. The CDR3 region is CASRPRGLRRNEQFF. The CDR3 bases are TGTGCCAGCAGGCCCAGGGGGCTTCGGAGGAATGAGCAGTTCTTC.

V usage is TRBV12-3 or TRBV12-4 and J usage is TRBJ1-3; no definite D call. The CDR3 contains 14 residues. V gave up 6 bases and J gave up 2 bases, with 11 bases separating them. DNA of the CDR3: TGTGCCAGCAGCCGGGGAGGAGCTGGAAACACCATATATTTT. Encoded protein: CASSRGGAGNTIYF.

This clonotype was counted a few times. The CDR3 reads CASSDYKRGDTQYF. The CDR3 region has the DNA TGTGCCAGCAGCGACTATAAACGCGGAGATACGCAGTATTTT. The chain couples TRBV6-5 to TRBJ2-3; D may be TRBD2 (5 bases). The CDR3 is made up of 14 amino acids. Trimming removed 6 bases at V and 5 bases at J, with 15 bases between. CDR1 is MNHEY and CDR2 is SVGAGI in the germline V gene.

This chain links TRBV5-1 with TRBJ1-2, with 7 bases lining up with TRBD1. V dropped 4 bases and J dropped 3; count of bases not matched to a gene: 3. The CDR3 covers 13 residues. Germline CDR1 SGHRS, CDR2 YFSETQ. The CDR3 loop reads CASSVTGDYGYTF. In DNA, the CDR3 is TGCGCCAGCAGCGTTACAGGGGACTATGGCTACACCTTC.

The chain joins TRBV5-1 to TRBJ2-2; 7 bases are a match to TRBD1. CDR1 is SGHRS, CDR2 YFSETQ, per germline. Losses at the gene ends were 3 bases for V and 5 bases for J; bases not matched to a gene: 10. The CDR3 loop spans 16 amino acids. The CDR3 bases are TGCGCCAGCAGCTCTATCGACAGGGTTAGGACCGGGGAGCTGTTTTTT. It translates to CASSSIDRVRTGELFF. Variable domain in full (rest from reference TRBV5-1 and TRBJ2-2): KAGVTQTPRYLIKTRGQQVTLSCSPISGHRSVSWYQQTPGQGLQFLFEYFSETQRNKGNFPGRFSGRQFSNSRSEMNVSTLELGDSALYLCASSSIDRVRTGELFFGEGSRLTVL.

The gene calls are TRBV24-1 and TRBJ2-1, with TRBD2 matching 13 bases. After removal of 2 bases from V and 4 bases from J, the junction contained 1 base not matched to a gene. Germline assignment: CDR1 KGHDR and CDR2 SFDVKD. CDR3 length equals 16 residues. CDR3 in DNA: TGTGCCACCAGTGATTGGGGACTAGCGGGGTACAATGAGCAGTTCTTC. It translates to CATSDWGLAGYNEQFF.

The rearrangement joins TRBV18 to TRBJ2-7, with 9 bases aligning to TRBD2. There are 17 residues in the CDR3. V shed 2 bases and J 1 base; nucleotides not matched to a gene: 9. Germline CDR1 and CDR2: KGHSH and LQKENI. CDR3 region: CASSPGSALAGSYEQYF. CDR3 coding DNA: TGTGCCAGCTCACCAGGGTCAGCGCTAGCGGGATCCTACGAGCAGTACTTC.

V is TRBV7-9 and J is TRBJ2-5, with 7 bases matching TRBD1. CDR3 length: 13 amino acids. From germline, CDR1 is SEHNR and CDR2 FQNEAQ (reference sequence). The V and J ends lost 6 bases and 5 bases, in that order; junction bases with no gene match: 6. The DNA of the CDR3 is TGTGCCAGCAGAACAGGGGTGGCGGAGACCCAGTACTTC. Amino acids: CASRTGVAETQYF.